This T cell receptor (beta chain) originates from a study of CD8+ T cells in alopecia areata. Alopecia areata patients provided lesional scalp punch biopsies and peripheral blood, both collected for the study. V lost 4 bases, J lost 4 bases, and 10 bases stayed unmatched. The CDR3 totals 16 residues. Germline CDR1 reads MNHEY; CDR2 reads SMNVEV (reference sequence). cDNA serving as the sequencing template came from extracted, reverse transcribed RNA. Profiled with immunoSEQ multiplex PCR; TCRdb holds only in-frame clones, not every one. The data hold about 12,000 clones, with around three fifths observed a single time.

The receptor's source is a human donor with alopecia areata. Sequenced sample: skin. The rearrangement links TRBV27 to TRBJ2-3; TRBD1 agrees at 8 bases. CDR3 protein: CASSSIRTGRPDTQYF. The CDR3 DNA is TGTGCCAGCAGTTCAATAAGGACAGGGAGACCAGATACGCAGTATTTT.